This T cell receptor (beta chain) was sequenced for a study of shared clonotypes between healthy human individuals. It was into CD45RA+ naive and CD45RA-negative memory subsets that the CD4+ cells were split. Assay used: immunoSEQ multiplex PCR; TCRdb lists only in-frame clones, some missing. The sample includes over a million clones, more than 95% seen only once; the top ten take roughly 1.2%. Sequenced sample: naive CD4+ T cells sorted from blood. The subset was: CD45RA+ positively selected. The clonotype originates from a man aged 25 to 45 in good health.

The CDR3: CASSSALKREGLNEQFF. The CDR3, as DNA: TGTGCCAGCAGTTCGGCCCTGAAGCGGGAGGGTCTGAATGAGCAGTTCTTC. The genes are TRBV28 and TRBJ2-1, with TRBD2 matching over 10 bases. The V gene's germline CDR1 is MDHEN and CDR2 SYDVKM. The CDR3 is made up of 17 amino acids. Germline trimming cut 4 bases from V and 7 bases from J; bases unmatched to any gene: 13.